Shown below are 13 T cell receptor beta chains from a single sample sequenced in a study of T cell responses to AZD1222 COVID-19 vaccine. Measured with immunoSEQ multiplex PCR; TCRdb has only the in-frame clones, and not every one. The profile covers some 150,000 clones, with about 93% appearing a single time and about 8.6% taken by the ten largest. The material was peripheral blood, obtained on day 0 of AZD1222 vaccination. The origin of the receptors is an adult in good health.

In DNA form, the CDR3 reads TGTGCCAGCAGTTCGAGGGTAGACGGTAGCGGGGAGCTGTTTTTT. It specifies CASSSRVDGSGELFF. V gene TRBV6-2 or TRBV6-3 combines with J gene TRBJ2-2; tentative D call: TRBD2 (5 bases). The CDR3 is 15 residues long. V lost 4 bases, J lost 7 bases, and 16 bases lay in between. The germline V gene encodes CDR1 MNHEY and CDR2 SVGEGT.

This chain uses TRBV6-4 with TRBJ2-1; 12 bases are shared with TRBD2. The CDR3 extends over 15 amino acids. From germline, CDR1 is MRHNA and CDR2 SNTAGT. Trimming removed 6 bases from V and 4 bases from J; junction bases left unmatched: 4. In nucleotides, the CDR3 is TGTGCCAGCAGCCTTACTAGCGGGGGGTACAATGAGCAGTTCTTC. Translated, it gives CASSLTSGGYNEQFF.

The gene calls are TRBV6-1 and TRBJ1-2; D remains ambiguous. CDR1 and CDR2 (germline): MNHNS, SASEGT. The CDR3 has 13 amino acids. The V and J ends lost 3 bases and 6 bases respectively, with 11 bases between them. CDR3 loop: CASSEEGYDGYTF. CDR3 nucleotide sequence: TGTGCCAGCAGTGAGGAAGGGTACGATGGCTACACCTTC.

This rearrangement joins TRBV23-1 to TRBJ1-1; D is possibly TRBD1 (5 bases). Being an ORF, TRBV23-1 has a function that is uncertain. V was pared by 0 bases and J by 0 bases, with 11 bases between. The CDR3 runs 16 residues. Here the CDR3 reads CASSQSRGEVNTEAFF. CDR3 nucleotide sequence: TGCGCCAGCAGTCAATCCCGGGGGGAGGTGAACACTGAAGCTTTCTTT.

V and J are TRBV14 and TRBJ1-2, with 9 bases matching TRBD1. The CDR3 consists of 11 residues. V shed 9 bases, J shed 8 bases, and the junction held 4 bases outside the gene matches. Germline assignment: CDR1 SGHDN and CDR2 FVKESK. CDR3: CARGTGKGYTF. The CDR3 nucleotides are TGTGCCAGGGGGACAGGGAAGGGCTACACCTTC.

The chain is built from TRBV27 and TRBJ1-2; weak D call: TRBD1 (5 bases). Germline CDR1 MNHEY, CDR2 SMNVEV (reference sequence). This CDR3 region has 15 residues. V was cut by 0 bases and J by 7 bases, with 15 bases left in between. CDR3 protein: CASSLSRGNSLGYTF. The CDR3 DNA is TGTGCCAGCAGTTTATCCCGGGGCAATTCCCTTGGCTACACCTTC.

CDR3 in amino acids: CASSRVAGSEQYF. CDR3 coding DNA: TGCGCCAGCAGCCGTGTTGCGGGGAGTGAGCAGTACTTC. The chain recombines TRBV4-3 with TRBJ2-7, with D possibly matching TRBD2 (6 bases). Looked up from germline, CDR1 is LGHNA and CDR2 is YSLEER. The CDR3 contains 13 residues. Between the trimmed V and J ends, which lost 4 bases and 7 bases, there was a span of 14 bases.

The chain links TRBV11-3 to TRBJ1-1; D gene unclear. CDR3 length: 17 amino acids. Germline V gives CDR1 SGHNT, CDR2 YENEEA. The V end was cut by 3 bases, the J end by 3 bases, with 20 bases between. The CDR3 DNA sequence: TGTGCCAGCAGCTTTGCTTCGGACGCAGGTCGGGACACTGAAGCTTTCTTT. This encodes CASSFASDAGRDTEAFF.

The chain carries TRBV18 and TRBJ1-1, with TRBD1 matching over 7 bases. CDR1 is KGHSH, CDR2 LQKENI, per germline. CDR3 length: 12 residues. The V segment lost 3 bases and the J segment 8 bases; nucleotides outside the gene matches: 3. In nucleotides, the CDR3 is TGTGCCAGCTCACCTAACAGGGGAGAAGCTTTCTTT. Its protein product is CASSPNRGEAFF.

The CDR3: CASSLGFSYEQYF. CDR3 sequence (DNA): TGTGCCAGCAGCTTAGGGTTCTCCTACGAGCAGTACTTC. This chain uses TRBV11-2 with TRBJ2-7, with D hard to call. V was trimmed by 1 base and J by 0 bases, leaving 4 bases between them. This CDR3 contains 13 residues. The V gene's germline CDR1 is SGHAT and CDR2 FQNNGV.

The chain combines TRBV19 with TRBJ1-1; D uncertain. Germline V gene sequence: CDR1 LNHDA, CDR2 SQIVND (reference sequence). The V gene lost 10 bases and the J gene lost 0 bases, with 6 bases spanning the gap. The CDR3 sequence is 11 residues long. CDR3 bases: TGTGCCACAAGAATGAACACTGAAGCTTTCTTT. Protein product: CATRMNTEAFF.

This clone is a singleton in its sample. The CDR3 region has the DNA TGTGCCAGCTCACCGCCAACCGGGGGCTATGGCTACACCTTC. Amino acid sequence: CASSPPTGGYGYTF. The chain links TRBV18 to TRBJ1-2, with D possibly being TRBD1 (5 bases). This CDR3 has 14 residues. Trimming stripped 3 bases from V and 4 bases from J, with 12 bases between. CDR1 is KGHSH and CDR2 is LQKENI in the germline V gene.

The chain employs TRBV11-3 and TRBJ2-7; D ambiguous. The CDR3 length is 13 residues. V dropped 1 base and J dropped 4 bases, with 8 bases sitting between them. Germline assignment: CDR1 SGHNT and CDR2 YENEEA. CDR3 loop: CASSLVGEYEQYF. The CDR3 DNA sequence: TGTGCCAGCAGCTTAGTAGGAGAGTACGAGCAGTACTTC.